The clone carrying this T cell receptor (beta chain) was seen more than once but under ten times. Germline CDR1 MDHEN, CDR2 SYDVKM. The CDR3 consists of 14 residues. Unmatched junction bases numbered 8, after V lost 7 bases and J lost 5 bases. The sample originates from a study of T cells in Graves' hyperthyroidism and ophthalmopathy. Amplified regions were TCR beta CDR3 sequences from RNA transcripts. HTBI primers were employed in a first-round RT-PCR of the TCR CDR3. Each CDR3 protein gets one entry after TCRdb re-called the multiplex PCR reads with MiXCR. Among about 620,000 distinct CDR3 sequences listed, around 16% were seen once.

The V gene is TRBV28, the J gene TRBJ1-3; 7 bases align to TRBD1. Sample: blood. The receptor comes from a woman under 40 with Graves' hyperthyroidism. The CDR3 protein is CASTWDSTRNTIYF. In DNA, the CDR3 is TGTGCCAGCACCTGGGACAGCACTCGAAACACCATATATTTT.